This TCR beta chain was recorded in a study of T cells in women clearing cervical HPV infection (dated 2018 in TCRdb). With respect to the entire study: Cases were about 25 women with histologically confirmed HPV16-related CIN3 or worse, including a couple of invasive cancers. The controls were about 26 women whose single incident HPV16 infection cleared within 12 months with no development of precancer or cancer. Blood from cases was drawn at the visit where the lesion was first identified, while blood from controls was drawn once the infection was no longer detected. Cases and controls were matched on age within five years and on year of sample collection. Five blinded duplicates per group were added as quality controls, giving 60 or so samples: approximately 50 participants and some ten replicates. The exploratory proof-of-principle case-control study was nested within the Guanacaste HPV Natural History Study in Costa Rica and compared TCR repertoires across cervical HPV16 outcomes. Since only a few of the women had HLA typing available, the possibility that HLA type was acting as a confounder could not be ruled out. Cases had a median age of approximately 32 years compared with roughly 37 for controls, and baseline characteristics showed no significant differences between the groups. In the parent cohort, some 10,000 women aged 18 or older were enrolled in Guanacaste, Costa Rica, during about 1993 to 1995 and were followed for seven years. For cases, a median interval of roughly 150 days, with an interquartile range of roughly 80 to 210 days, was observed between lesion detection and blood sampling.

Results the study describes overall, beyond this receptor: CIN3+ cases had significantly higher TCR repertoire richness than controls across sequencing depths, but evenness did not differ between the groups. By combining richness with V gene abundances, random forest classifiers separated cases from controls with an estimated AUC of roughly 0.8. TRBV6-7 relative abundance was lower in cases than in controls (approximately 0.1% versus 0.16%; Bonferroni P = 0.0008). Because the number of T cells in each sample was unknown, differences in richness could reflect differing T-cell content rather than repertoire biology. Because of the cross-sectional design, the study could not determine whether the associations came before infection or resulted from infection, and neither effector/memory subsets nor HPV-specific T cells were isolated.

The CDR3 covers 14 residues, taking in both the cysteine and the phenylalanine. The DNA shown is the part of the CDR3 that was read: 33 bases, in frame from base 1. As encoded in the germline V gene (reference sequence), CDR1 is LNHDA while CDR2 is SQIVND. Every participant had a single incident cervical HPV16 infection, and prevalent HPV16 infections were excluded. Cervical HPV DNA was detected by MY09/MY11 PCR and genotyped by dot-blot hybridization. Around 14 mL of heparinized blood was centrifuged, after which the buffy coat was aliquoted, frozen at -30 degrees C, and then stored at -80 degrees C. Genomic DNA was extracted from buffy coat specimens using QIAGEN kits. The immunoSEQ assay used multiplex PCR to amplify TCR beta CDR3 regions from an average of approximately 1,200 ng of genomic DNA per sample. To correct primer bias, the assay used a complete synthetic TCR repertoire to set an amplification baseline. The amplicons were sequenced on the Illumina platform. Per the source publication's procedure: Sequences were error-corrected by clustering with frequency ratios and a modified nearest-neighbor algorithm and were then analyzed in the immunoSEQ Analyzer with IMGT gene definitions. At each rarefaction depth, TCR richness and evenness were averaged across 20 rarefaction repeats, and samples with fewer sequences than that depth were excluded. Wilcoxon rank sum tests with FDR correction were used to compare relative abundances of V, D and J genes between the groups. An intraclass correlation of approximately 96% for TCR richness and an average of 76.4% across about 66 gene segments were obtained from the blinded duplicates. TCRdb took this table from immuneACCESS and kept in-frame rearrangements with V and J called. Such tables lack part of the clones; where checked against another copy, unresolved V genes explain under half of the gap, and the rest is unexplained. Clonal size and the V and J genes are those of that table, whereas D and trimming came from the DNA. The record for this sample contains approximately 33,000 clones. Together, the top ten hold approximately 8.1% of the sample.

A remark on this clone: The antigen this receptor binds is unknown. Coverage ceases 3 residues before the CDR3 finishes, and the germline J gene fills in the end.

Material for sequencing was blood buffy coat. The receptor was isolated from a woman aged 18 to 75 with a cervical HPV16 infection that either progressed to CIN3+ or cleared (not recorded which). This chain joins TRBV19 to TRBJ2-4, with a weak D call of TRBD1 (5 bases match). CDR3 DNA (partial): TGTGCCAGTAGTTATCCGACAGAGAACTATGGT. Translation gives CASSYPTENYG. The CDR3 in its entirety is CASSYPTENYGQYF.